This T cell receptor (beta chain) comes out of a study of blood T cell repertoires in COVID-19. The overall study: PBMCs, B-cell-depleted T cells, or T cells were the source of the cDNA or gDNA that made up the material.

Repertoires were generated with immunoSEQ multiplex PCR, while TCRdb's copy carries only in-frame clones and drops some. The profile shows some 330,000 clones, more than 85% of them singletons. Each recovered donor of Cohort 3 presented with two negative PCRs, clearance, or symptom resolution. V was clipped by 4 bases and J by 0 bases, with 18 bases between them. CDR3 length: 18 residues. The germline CDR1 and CDR2 sequences are KGHDR and SFDVKD. J is TRBJ2-1 and V is TRBV24-1; D might be TRBD1 (5 bases). Specimen: PBMCs or T cells enriched from blood (not recorded which). The origin of this receptor is a woman aged 25 to 39 who had recovered from COVID-19. The CDR3 here is CATSDTNRPIYSYNEQFF. The CDR3 DNA reads TGTGCCACCAGTGACACCAACAGGCCAATCTACTCCTACAATGAGCAGTTCTTC.